This T cell receptor beta chain is from a study of monozygotic twins with inflammatory bowel disease. The CDR3 has 13 residues. The V gene's germline CDR1 is SGHTA and CDR2 FQGNSA. Reanalyzing the 5' RACE reads, TCRdb keeps one entry per CDR3 protein, without DNA. The listing contains 150,000 to 200,000 distinct CDR3 sequences. Whole blood without T cell sorting served as the source of isolated total RNA. The TCR comes from a human donor with ulcerative colitis or Crohn's disease, or a healthy co-twin of an affected twin (not recorded which). V usage is TRBV7-2 and J usage is TRBJ2-7; without DNA, the TCRdb call of TRBD2 cannot be checked. Sequencing used blood. The CDR3 loop is CASSFEGPNKQYF.